The present TCR beta chain was sequenced within a study of Ad26.COV2.S vaccination and SARS-CoV-2 variants. Study-wide background: Ad26.COV2.S arm of COV1001 included the donor.

Data came from immunoSEQ multiplex PCR; TCRdb stores just in-frame clones and leaves some out. The sample has hundreds of thousands of clones; approximately 92% are singletons. General study points: Estimates derived from TCR breadth and depth analyses may have underestimated total T cell responses.

Specified treatment: over 15 received Ad26.COV2.S at low or high dose, single or two shots; roughly five received placebo; per-sample allocation not given. Sampling happened 63 days after the first vaccine or placebo injection. The V gene's germline CDR1 is DFQATT and CDR2 SNEGSKA (reference sequence). Trimming removed 4 bases at V and 0 bases at J, with 1 base between. CDR3 size: 11 residues. A note on this clone: Antigen specificity is unknown.

The TCR was taken from a person aged 18-60 years who received the Ad26.COV2.S COVID-19 vaccine or a placebo. The V and J genes are TRBV20-1 and TRBJ1-3; D unclear. The sample was peripheral blood, taken in a trial of Ad26.COV2.S vaccine versus placebo. CDR3 region: CSANSGNTIYF. As DNA, the CDR3 is TGCAGTGCTAACTCTGGAAACACCATATATTTT.